This TCR beta chain was captured in a study of radiotherapy plus CTLA-4 blockade in lung cancer. This clone was found a few times. Some clones are missing from TCRdb's copy, which holds only in-frame ones; the method was immunoSEQ multiplex PCR. This table holds tens of thousands of clones, 70% to 80% found once. Sequencing was performed on peripheral blood, taken from a patient treated with radiotherapy plus ipilimumab. The sequence was collected from a human donor with non-small cell lung cancer whose response to radiotherapy plus ipilimumab could not be evaluated.

Here the CDR3 DNA reads TGTGCCAGCAGTGACCCCCGCCAGGGTGGCCGGGACAGGGCTGGCTACACCTTC. Protein: CASSDPRQGGRDRAGYTF. The rearrangement uses TRBV25-1 and TRBJ1-2, with 9 bases lining up with TRBD1. CDR1 is MGHDK and CDR2 is SYGVNS in the germline V gene. The CDR3 spans 18 residues. With V trimmed by 3 bases and J by 7 bases, 18 bases remained unmatched.